Reported below is one T cell receptor beta chain. V lost 7 bases and J 2 bases, leaving 19 bases between the germline ends. Germline-derived CDR1 and CDR2 are MNHEY and SVGEGT. The CDR3 spans 16 residues. TCRdb ran MiXCR on the RT-PCR reads and lists one entry per CDR3 protein. The sample shows more than 550,000 distinct CDR3 sequences, 14% of them seen only once. Sequencing used memory CD4+ T cells from blood. The chain couples TRBV6-2 or TRBV6-3 to TRBJ2-3, with D perhaps matching TRBD1 or TRBD2 (5 bases each). This clonotype originated in a female donor in good health, serving as a healthy control. This CDR3 reads CASNRPPGRSTDTQYF. The CDR3 coding sequence is TGTGCCAGCAATCGACCTCCGGGACGATCCACAGATACGCAGTATTTT.